A single sample gave rise to the 8 T cell receptor beta chains below, sequenced in a study of identical twins (TCRdb year 2016). The library was made by 5' RACE. The instrument given in TCRdb is Illumina HiSeq 2000. Starting from the raw public reads, TCRdb applied fastp trimming at Q25, assembled clones with MiXCR and retained in-frame beta chains. A single entry per CDR3 protein holds the most common genes and DNA from its merged rows. A total of 200,000 to 250,000 distinct CDR3 sequences appear in this sample, more than 9.5% of them only once. The ten biggest clones cover 3.5% to 5% of the sample. The same sample was also studied in work on yellow fever vaccine responses in identical twins.

Sequencing used memory (CD45RO+) T cells sorted from blood. The sample's cell subset or site label, in plain terms: CD45RO+ enriched T cells. The origin of the receptors is a woman aged 18 to 35 in good health.

This clonotype was observed a few times. The chain carries TRBV15 and TRBJ1-2, with D possibly TRBD1 on 5 matching bases. Trimming removed 5 bases at V and 8 bases at J, with 12 bases between. This CDR3 has 12 residues. CDR1 is LNHNV, CDR2 YYDKDF, per germline (reference sequence). The CDR3 region has the DNA TGTGCCACCAGCTTGTCCGGGGCCGGCTACACCTTC. Protein: CATSLSGAGYTF. Full variable domain (outside the CDR3, taken from reference TRBV15 and TRBJ1-2): DAMVIQNPRYQVTQFGKPVTLSCSQTLNHNVMYWYQQKSSQAPKLLFHYYDKDFNNEADTPDNFQSRRPNTSFCFLDIRSPGLGDTAMYLCATSLSGAGYTFGSGTRLTVV.

This clonotype has a handful of counts. The chain uses TRBV5-5 and TRBJ2-1, with unresolved D. The CDR3 consists of 13 residues. Germline V CDR1 and CDR2: SGHKS, YYEKEE (reference sequence). Between the trimmed V and J ends, which lost 4 bases and 8 bases, there was a span of 13 bases. The CDR3 nucleotides read TGTGCCAGCAGCACACAAGGCTGGGATGAGCAGTTCTTC. Translation gives CASSTQGWDEQFF.

This clonotype came up a few times. The rearrangement joins TRBV12-3 or TRBV12-4 to TRBJ1-5; no clear D gene. V was shortened by 7 bases and J by 3 bases, with 10 bases between the two germline ends. CDR3 length equals 13 residues. The CDR3 protein is CASTANYNQPQHF. The CDR3, as DNA: TGTGCCAGCACCGCCAATTACAATCAGCCCCAGCATTTT.

This clonotype showed up just a few times. V gene TRBV28 combines with J gene TRBJ2-7; maybe TRBD1 (6 bases). Germline V lookup: CDR1 MDHEN, CDR2 SYDVKM. Between the trimmed V and J ends, which lost 6 bases and 5 bases, there was a span of 17 bases. This CDR3 has 14 residues. The CDR3 loop reads CASRTGSSTHEQYF. CDR3 DNA sequence: TGTGCCAGCAGAACAGGGAGTTCAACCCACGAGCAGTACTTC.

This clonotype was observed at least ten times. The chain combines TRBV20-1 with TRBJ1-1; D call uncertain. Trimming took 7 bases from V and 4 from J, leaving 19 bases between them. Looked up from germline, CDR1 is DFQATT and CDR2 is SNEGSKA (reference sequence). CDR3 length: 14 residues. CDR3 protein: CSVGGGRAGTEAFF. For the CDR3, the DNA is TGCAGTGTGGGAGGCGGACGGGCCGGCACTGAAGCTTTCTTT.

The chain carries TRBV19 and TRBJ2-1; D may be TRBD2 (6 bases). Per germline, CDR1 LNHDA and CDR2 SQIVND (reference sequence). The CDR3 runs 13 residues. Trimming took 7 bases from V and 7 from J, leaving 14 bases between them. The CDR3 loop is CASIGGVWNEQFF. CDR3 DNA: TGTGCCAGTATTGGCGGGGTCTGGAATGAGCAGTTCTTC.

This chain connects TRBV7-9 to TRBJ2-1, with 9 bases aligning to TRBD2. This CDR3 has 15 amino acids. The V gene end was trimmed by 1 base and the J gene end by 9 bases; junction bases not matched to a gene: 7. CDR1 is SEHNR, CDR2 FQNEAQ, per germline (reference sequence). CDR3 protein: CASSLVGGRASEQFF. CDR3 in DNA: TGTGCCAGCAGCTTAGTGGGCGGGAGGGCGAGTGAGCAGTTCTTC.

This clonotype was recorded a few times. The genes are TRBV20-1 and TRBJ2-3; 9 nucleotides line up with TRBD2. V lost 3 bases, J lost 7 bases, and 14 bases stayed unmatched. The CDR3 sequence is 16 residues long. In germline, CDR1 is DFQATT, CDR2 SNEGSKA (reference sequence). CDR3 protein: CSASLFGGGAFYTQYF. The CDR3 nucleotides are TGCAGTGCTAGTCTGTTTGGCGGGGGGGCCTTTTATACGCAGTATTTT.